This T cell receptor beta chain was observed in a study of response to subunit inactivated influenza vaccine. This clonotype occurred a few times. TCRdb re-called the RT-PCR reads with MiXCR, one entry per CDR3 protein. The profile shows about 700,000 distinct CDR3 sequences, more than 15% of them singletons. Trimming took off 0 bases at V and 0 bases at J, with 9 bases between the two ends. In germline, CDR1 is SGDLS, CDR2 YYNGEE. This CDR3 has 15 amino acids. The receptor was isolated from a man aged 50 or older who received an inactivated influenza vaccine. Source: PBMCs from blood, taken less than 13 days after vaccination. This chain joins TRBV9 and TRBJ1-1; D gene uncertain. In nucleotides, the CDR3 is TGTGCCAGCAGCGTAGATTGGATCATGAACACTGAAGCTTTCTTT. This sequence encodes CASSVDWIMNTEAFF.